A single sample gave rise to the 16 T cell receptor beta chains below, sequenced in a study of blood T cell repertoires in COVID-19. The protocol was immunoSEQ multiplex PCR, while the TCRdb copy is restricted to in-frame clones and leaves out a portion. The sample yields roughly 150,000 clones, approximately 91% seen once. Sequencing was done on a sample of peripheral blood. Receptor source: a woman in her 70s with acute or convalescent COVID-19.

The chain couples TRBV11-2 to TRBJ2-3; D gene unclear. The V end lost 5 bases, the J end lost 2 bases, and 2 bases lay between the germline ends. The CDR3 extends over 11 amino acids. Germline CDR1 reads SGHAT; CDR2 reads FQNNGV. DNA of the CDR3: TGTGCCAGCAGCCACACAGATACGCAGTATTTT. As protein: CASSHTDTQYF. The complete variable domain, with remaining parts taken from reference TRBV11-2 and TRBJ2-3, reads EAGVAQSPRYKIIEKRQSVAFWCNPISGHATLYWYQQILGQGPKLLIQFQNNGVVDDSQLPKDRFSAERLKGVDSTLKIQPAKLEDSAVYLCASSHTDTQYFGPGTRLTVL.

This clone was seen a few times. The genes are TRBV29-1 and TRBJ2-5, with D uncertain. Trimming left V 7 bases short and J 5 bases short, with 11 bases between. CDR1 is SQVTM and CDR2 is ANQGSEA in the germline V gene. This CDR3 spans 11 amino acids. The CDR3 spells CSAQALETQYF. The CDR3 coding sequence is TGCAGCGCCCAGGCTTTGGAGACCCAGTACTTC.

The chain joins TRBV5-1 to TRBJ2-2; 7 bases are shared with TRBD1. The trim removed 3 bases at V and 7 bases at J, leaving 6 bases unmatched. The CDR3 extends over 14 amino acids. Germline loops: CDR1 SGHRS, CDR2 YFSETQ. CDR3 DNA sequence: TGCGCCAGCAGCTCAACTCACAGGGGCGGGGAGCTGTTTTTT. It specifies CASSSTHRGGELFF.

This clone showed up just once. The genes are TRBV5-1 and TRBJ2-3; 10 bases map to TRBD2. The CDR3 runs 16 residues. CDR1 is SGHRS, CDR2 YFSETQ, per germline. Losses at the gene ends were 3 bases for V and 6 bases for J; bases not matched to a gene: 10. CDR3 nucleotides: TGCGCCAGCAGCTCGTCCATAGCGGGGGGTCTGGATACGCAGTATTTT. Translation gives CASSSSIAGGLDTQYF.

The V and J genes are TRBV7-9 and TRBJ2-7, with 7 bases aligning to TRBD2. The CDR3 consists of 12 residues. Germline V gene lookup returns CDR1 SEHNR and CDR2 FQNEAQ (reference sequence). J lost 9 bases, V lost 3 bases, and 5 bases had no gene match. CDR3: CASSFSGGGQYF. In DNA, the CDR3 is TGTGCCAGCAGCTTCTCGGGGGGAGGGCAGTACTTC. Filled out from reference TRBV7-9 and TRBJ2-7, the complete variable domain reads DTGVSQNPRHKITKRGQNVTFRCDPISEHNRLYWYRQTLGQGPEFLTYFQNEAQLEKSRLLSDRFSAERPKGSFSTLEIQRTEQGDSAMYLCASSFSGGGQYFGPGTRLTVT.

This clone was observed a single time. The chain employs TRBV21-1 and TRBJ1-5; the table's D call, TRBD1, has no DNA check behind it. TRBV21-1 is described as a pseudogene. The CDR3 consists of 18 residues. This CDR3 is CASTLWDKGLSSNQPQHF. In DNA, the CDR3 is TGTGCCAGCACGCTATGGGACAAAGGCCTATCGAGCAATCAGCCCCAGCATTTT.

The chain carries TRBV28 and TRBJ2-5; TRBD2 is a possible D gene (5 bases). This CDR3 contains 13 residues. From germline, CDR1 is MDHEN and CDR2 SYDVKM. V lost 3 bases to trimming and J lost 3 bases, with 8 bases between them. The CDR3: CASSFGLKETQYF. The CDR3 nucleotides are TGTGCCAGCAGTTTTGGACTGAAAGAGACCCAGTACTTC.

The chain is built from TRBV18 and TRBJ2-1; TRBD2 agrees at 8 bases. Germline V lookup: CDR1 KGHSH, CDR2 LQKENI. The CDR3 runs 16 residues. V gave up 5 bases and J gave up 1 base; unmatched junction bases: 7. The CDR3 loop is CASSSLAGQSYNEQFF. The CDR3 region has the DNA TGTGCCAGCTCATCCTTAGCGGGGCAGTCCTACAATGAGCAGTTCTTC.

This clone was observed a few times. The chain recombines TRBV30 with TRBJ2-1; a weak D match, TRBD2 (5 bases). The CDR3 is 15 amino acids. Per germline, CDR1 GTSNPN and CDR2 SVGIG (reference sequence). Trimming removed 0 bases from V and 1 base from J, with 10 bases in between. CDR3 residues: CAWSVQRRSYNEQFF. CDR3 coding DNA: TGTGCCTGGAGTGTACAGAGGAGGTCCTACAATGAGCAGTTCTTC.

V and J are TRBV27 and TRBJ1-2, with D perhaps TRBD1 (5 bases). Germline CDR1 reads MNHEY; CDR2 reads SMNVEV (reference sequence). V was pared by 5 bases and J by 0 bases, with 13 bases between. This CDR3 comprises 15 residues. The CDR3 sequence is CASSTWGGANYGYTF. CDR3 bases: TGTGCCAGCAGTACCTGGGGGGGAGCTAACTATGGCTACACCTTC.

This sequence joins TRBV6-6 and TRBJ1-4; D gene uncertain. Trimming left V 2 bases short and J 5 bases short, with 15 bases between. CDR1 is MNHNY, CDR2 SVGAGI, per germline (reference sequence). The length of the CDR3 is 16 residues. CDR3 amino acids: CASSYTAGYQNEKLFF. The CDR3 nucleotides are TGTGCCAGCAGTTACACCGCGGGATACCAAAATGAAAAACTGTTTTTT.

This rearrangement joins TRBV7-2 to TRBJ1-3; D is possibly TRBD1 (6 bases). The CDR3 covers 13 residues. Trimming left V 2 bases short and J 5 bases short, with 7 bases between. Germline V gene lookup returns CDR1 SGHTA and CDR2 FQGNSA. The CDR3 region is CASSLQGRNTIYF. CDR3 nucleotides: TGTGCCAGCAGCTTACAGGGGAGAAACACCATATATTTT.

The gene calls are TRBV5-5 and TRBJ1-2; no firm D call. The CDR3 runs 14 residues. V was clipped by 1 base and J by 3 bases, with 10 bases between them. CDR1 and CDR2 from the germline V gene are SGHKS and YYEKEE (reference sequence). The DNA for the CDR3 is TGTGCCAGCAGCTTGCTCTTCGGAGACTATGGCTACACCTTC. Its protein is CASSLLFGDYGYTF.

The rearrangement uses TRBV7-6 and TRBJ2-6; D gene uncertain. The CDR3 has 16 residues. Deletions cut 2 bases from V and 2 bases from J, with 10 bases between. Germline V gene data show CDR1 as SGHVS and CDR2 as FNYEAQ. CDR3 in DNA: TGTGCCAGCAGCTTAAACGGAGCCACTGGGGCCAACGTCCTGACTTTC. Its translation is CASSLNGATGANVLTF.

The gene calls are TRBV19 and TRBJ2-5; 7 positions match TRBD1. The CDR3 spans 14 residues. Germline values: CDR1 LNHDA, CDR2 SQIVND (reference sequence). Trimming took 6 bases from V and 1 from J; bases not matched to a gene: 5. The CDR3 loop is CASRKQGSQETQYF. The DNA for the CDR3 is TGTGCCAGTAGAAAACAGGGGTCCCAAGAGACCCAGTACTTC.

The chain joins TRBV29-1 to TRBJ1-1; TRBD1 matches 12 bases. Germline trimming cut 5 bases from V and 5 bases from J; bases unmatched to any gene: 6. Germline CDR1 is SQVTM and CDR2 is ANQGSEA. CDR3 length: 14 residues. CDR3 region: CSVPGQGAGTEAFF. The CDR3 DNA sequence: TGCAGCGTTCCGGGACAGGGGGCGGGAACTGAAGCTTTCTTT.